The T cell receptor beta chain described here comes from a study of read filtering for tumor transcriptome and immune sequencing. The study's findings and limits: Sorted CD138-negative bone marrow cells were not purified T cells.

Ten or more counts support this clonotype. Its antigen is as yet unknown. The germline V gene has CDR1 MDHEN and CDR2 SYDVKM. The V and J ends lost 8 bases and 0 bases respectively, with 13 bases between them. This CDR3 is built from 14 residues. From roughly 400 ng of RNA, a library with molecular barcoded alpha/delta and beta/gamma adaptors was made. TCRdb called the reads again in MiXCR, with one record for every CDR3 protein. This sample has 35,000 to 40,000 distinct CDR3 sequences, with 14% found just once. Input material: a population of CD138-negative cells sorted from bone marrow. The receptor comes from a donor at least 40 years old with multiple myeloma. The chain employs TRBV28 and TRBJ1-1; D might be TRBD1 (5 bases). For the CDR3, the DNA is TGTGCCAGCGAGACCCCAGGGCTGAACACTGAAGCTTTCTTT. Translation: CASETPGLNTEAFF.